The 5 T cell receptor beta chains in this list originate from one sample, sequenced in a study of T cells in Graves' hyperthyroidism and ophthalmopathy. Template material for amplifying TCR beta CDR3 regions consisted of RNA transcripts. TCR CDR3 regions were first amplified by RT-PCR with HTBI primers. TCRdb processed the multiplex PCR reads anew with MiXCR; each CDR3 protein has one entry. The repertoire includes 600,000 to 900,000 distinct CDR3 sequences, 16% of them detected once, and 8.4% sits in the top ten. Sequenced input: blood. The receptors here all came from a man younger than 30 with Graves' hyperthyroidism.

The CDR3 DNA sequence: TGTGCCAGCAGTCTTCACAGCTTAAGATACGAGCAGTACTTC. It codes for CASSLHSLRYEQYF. The genes are TRBV28 and TRBJ2-7, with D unresolved. The V end was cut by 5 bases, the J end by 4 bases, with 15 bases between. CDR1 is MDHEN, CDR2 SYDVKM, per germline. This CDR3 is 14 amino acids long. The full variable domain, rest sourced from reference TRBV28 and TRBJ2-7, is DVKVTQSSRYLVKRTGEKVFLECVQDMDHENMFWYRQDPGLGLRLIYFSYDVKMKEKGDIPEGYSVSREKKERFSLILESASTNQTSMYLCASSLHSLRYEQYFGPGTRLTVT.

The chain employs TRBV7-8 and TRBJ2-3; the D is unclear. The CDR3 runs to 13 residues. The V and J ends lost 5 bases and 4 bases respectively, with 10 bases between them. CDR1 and CDR2 from the germline V gene are SGHVS and FQNEAQ. CDR3 sequence (DNA): TGTGCCAGCAGCCCCGTTACGCCAGATACGCAGTATTTT. This sequence encodes CASSPVTPDTQYF.

The J gene is TRBJ2-2, the V gene TRBV7-3; no clear D. Germline CDR1 reads SGHTA; CDR2 reads FQGTGA. The CDR3 covers 14 residues. Trimming took 1 base from V and 6 from J, leaving 9 bases between them. The DNA for the CDR3 is TGTGCCAGCAGCTTAATAACCCATTCCGGGGAGCTGTTTTTT. It codes for CASSLITHSGELFF.

This chain uses TRBV9 with TRBJ1-1; D uncertain. CDR1 is SGDLS, CDR2 YYNGEE, per germline. This CDR3 has 16 amino acids. Deletions cut 0 bases from V and 6 bases from J, with 18 bases between. The CDR3 protein is CASSVGVTRSTAEAFF. CDR3 sequence (DNA): TGTGCCAGCAGCGTAGGAGTCACCAGGAGTACTGCTGAAGCTTTCTTT.

In this sample, this clonotype turned up many times. The V gene is TRBV12-3 or TRBV12-4, the J gene TRBJ2-3; 8 bases agree with TRBD2. Trimming removed 5 bases from V and 3 bases from J; junction bases left unmatched: 10. The CDR3 runs to 16 residues. The DNA of the CDR3 is TGTGCCAGCAGTCCCCCCAGCGAGCGGGAGACAGATACGCAGTATTTT. Translated: CASSPPSERETDTQYF.